Sequencing of this T cell receptor (beta chain) was carried out in a study of blood T cell repertoires in COVID-19. Study at large: COVID-19 samples, acute and convalescent, were from the United States, Italy and Spain. In each case, the material was cDNA or gDNA derived from T cells, B-cell-depleted T cells, or PBMCs.

In the authors' workflow: Reference gene primer amplification in the assay estimated nucleated cell counts. TCRdb keeps only in-frame clones here, not all; method: immunoSEQ multiplex PCR. V and J calls plus clone size are reproduced from that table; the DNA served to infer D and trimming. The table lists around 230,000 clones, nearly 90% of them singletons. Germline values: CDR1 LGHNA, CDR2 YSLEER. The J segment lost 0 bases and the V segment lost 0 bases, leaving 1 base of the junction unmatched. The CDR3 runs 15 residues. Living in about two dozen US areas, the participants were between roughly 18 and 89 years of age.

Specimen: PBMCs or T cells enriched from blood (not recorded which). This TCR was sampled from a woman in her twenties or thirties with acute COVID-19. The V and J genes are TRBV4-3 and TRBJ1-1; 7 bases fit TRBD1. The CDR3 region is CASSQDQGVNTEAFF. In nucleotides, the CDR3 is TGCGCCAGCAGCCAAGACCAGGGGGTGAACACTGAAGCTTTCTTT.